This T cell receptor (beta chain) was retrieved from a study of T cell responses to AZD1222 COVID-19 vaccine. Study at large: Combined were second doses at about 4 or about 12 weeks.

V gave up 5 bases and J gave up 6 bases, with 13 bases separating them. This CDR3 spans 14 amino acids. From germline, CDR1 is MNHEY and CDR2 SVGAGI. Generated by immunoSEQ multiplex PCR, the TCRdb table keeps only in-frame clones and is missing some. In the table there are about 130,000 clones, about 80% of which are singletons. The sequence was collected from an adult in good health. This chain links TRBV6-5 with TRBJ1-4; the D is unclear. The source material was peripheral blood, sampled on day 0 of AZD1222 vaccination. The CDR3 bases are TGTGCCAGCAGTCTGGGATATTCGGATGAAAAACTGTTTTTT. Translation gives CASSLGYSDEKLFF.